A few counts support the clone carrying this T cell receptor (beta chain). This sample is part of a study of T-cell reconstitution after alpha-beta-depleted transplantation in children. Preparation of the TCRbeta library involved a method that used unique molecular identifiers. Using its own MiXCR run on the PCR reads, TCRdb lists one record per CDR3 protein. The repertoire holds 200,000 or so distinct CDR3 sequences, roughly 9.1% seen once, with approximately 40% in the top ten. This material consisted of PBMCs, mostly from graft donor cells, taken 360 days after TCRalphabeta/CD19-depleted stem cell transplant. The TCR comes from a male patient under 10 years old who had a stem cell transplant for acute myeloid leukemia, so the T cells may come from the graft donor.

The CDR3 protein is CASSLWGGGPGLIANTGELFF. In nucleotides, the CDR3 is TGTGCCAGCAGTTTATGGGGAGGAGGGCCCGGCCTAATCGCGAACACCGGGGAGCTGTTTTTT. This rearrangement joins TRBV27 to TRBJ2-2, with D possibly being TRBD2 (6 bases). V was trimmed by 1 base and J by 0 bases, leaving 24 bases between them. This CDR3 has 21 residues. CDR1 is MNHEY and CDR2 is SMNVEV in the germline V gene (reference sequence).